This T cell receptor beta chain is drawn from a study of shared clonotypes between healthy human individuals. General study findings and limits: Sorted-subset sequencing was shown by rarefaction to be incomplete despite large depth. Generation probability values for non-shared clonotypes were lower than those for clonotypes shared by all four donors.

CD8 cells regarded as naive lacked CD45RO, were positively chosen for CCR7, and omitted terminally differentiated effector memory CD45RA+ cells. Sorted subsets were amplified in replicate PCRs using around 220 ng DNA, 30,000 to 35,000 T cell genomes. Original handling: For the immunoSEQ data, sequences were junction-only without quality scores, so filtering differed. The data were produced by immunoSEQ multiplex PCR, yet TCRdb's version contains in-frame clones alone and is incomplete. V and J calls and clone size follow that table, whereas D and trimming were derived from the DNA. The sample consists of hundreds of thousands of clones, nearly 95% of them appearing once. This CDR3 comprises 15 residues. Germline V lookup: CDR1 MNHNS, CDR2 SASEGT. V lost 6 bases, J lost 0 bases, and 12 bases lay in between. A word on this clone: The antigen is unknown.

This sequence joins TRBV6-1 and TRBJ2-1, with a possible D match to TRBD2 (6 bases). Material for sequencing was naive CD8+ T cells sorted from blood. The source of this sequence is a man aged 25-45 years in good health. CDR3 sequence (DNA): TGTGCCAGCAGAGAGGACGGGAGCTCCTACAATGAGCAGTTCTTC. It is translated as CASREDGSSYNEQFF.